What follows are 24 T cell receptor beta chains derived from one specimen sequenced in a study of control samples from healthy donors and cancer patients. Libraries were prepared by immunoSEQ multiplex PCR; TCRdb keeps only in-frame clonotypes and omits some of them. The sample has about 73,000 clones, about nine tenths seen once. The source material was PBMCs. These receptors were taken from a man aged 60 to 75 with lung cancer.

The chain combines TRBV3-1 (or the pseudogene TRBV3-2) with TRBJ2-5; D call uncertain. The germline V and J ends were trimmed by 3 bases and 5 bases, with 7 bases remaining between them. The CDR3 runs 12 residues. CDR1 is LGHDT and CDR2 is YNNKEL in the germline V gene (reference sequence). The CDR3, as DNA: TGTGCCAGCAGCCACGTCCGGGAGACCCAGTACTTC. The encoded protein is CASSHVRETQYF.

The chain couples TRBV29-1 to TRBJ1-2; D remains unclear. The germline gives CDR1 SQVTM, CDR2 ANQGSEA. This CDR3 comprises 11 residues. Trimming shortened V by 3 bases and J by 6 bases, and 8 bases separated the two germline ends. CDR3 in DNA: TGCAGCGTTGATTGGAGGGATGGCTACACCTTC. Residues: CSVDWRDGYTF.

The CDR3 nucleotides read TGTGCCAGCAGCCGGGGGGGGTCTTATGGGAGCTACACCTTC. Its protein product is CASSRGGSYGSYTF. The chain joins TRBV2 to TRBJ1-2; perhaps TRBD1 as D (5 bases). Trimming pared 6 bases from V and 9 bases from J, leaving 20 bases between. Germline CDR1 reads SNHLY; CDR2 reads FYNNEI. The CDR3 is made up of 14 amino acids.

The rearrangement uses TRBV6-6 and TRBJ1-1, with TRBD1 matching 7 bases. Germline CDR1 reads MNHNY; CDR2 reads SVGAGI (reference sequence). Trimming at V came to 5 bases and at J to 3 bases, leaving 6 bases not matched to a gene. This CDR3 has 14 amino acids. The CDR3 sequence is CASSRQGGDTEAFF. The DNA of the CDR3 is TGTGCCAGCAGTCGACAGGGTGGGGACACTGAAGCTTTCTTT.

This clone appeared once. V is TRBV7-2 and J is TRBJ1-2; 12 bases line up with TRBD1. Germline V CDR1 and CDR2: SGHTA, FQGNSA. The CDR3 is 15 amino acids. Trimming removed 5 bases from V and 4 bases from J; junction bases left unmatched: 5. The CDR3 bases are TGTGCCAGCAGCCTTGGGACAGGGGGCTCCTATGGCTACACCTTC. This codes for CASSLGTGGSYGYTF.

The V gene is TRBV11-3, the J gene TRBJ2-2, with no clear D. The CDR3 has 13 residues. Germline lookup yields CDR1 SGHNT and CDR2 YENEEA. V lost 1 base to trimming and J lost 3 bases, with 3 bases between them. Here the CDR3 DNA reads TGTGCCAGCAGCTTAGGACACACCGGGGAGCTGTTTTTT. This codes for CASSLGHTGELFF.

This clone is a singleton in its sample. This chain joins TRBV6-1 and TRBJ1-5; 7 nucleotides align to TRBD1. The CDR3 is 14 amino acids. V dropped 3 bases and J dropped 4; count of bases not matched to a gene: 3. CDR1 and CDR2 from the germline V gene are MNHNS and SASEGT. CDR3: CASSDQGVNQPQHF. The CDR3 DNA reads TGTGCCAGCAGTGACCAGGGGGTGAATCAGCCCCAGCATTTT.

This clone showed up just once. DNA of the CDR3: TGTGCCAGCAGCCAGGGGACTAGCGGGCGAAAAGAGACCCAGTACTTC. Translating it yields CASSQGTSGRKETQYF. The chain has TRBV3-1 (or the pseudogene TRBV3-2) and TRBJ2-5, with 12 positions matching TRBD2. There are 16 residues in the CDR3. Germline loops: CDR1 LGHDT, CDR2 YNNKEL (reference sequence). J gave up 3 bases and V 3 bases, and 5 bases lay outside the gene matches.

This sequence joins TRBV6-2 or TRBV6-3 and TRBJ1-4; D call uncertain. The CDR3 extends over 13 amino acids. Germline assignment: CDR1 MNHEY and CDR2 SVGEGT. Between the trimmed V and J ends, which lost 6 bases and 4 bases, there was a span of 9 bases. The CDR3 coding sequence is TGTGCCAGCAGCAAGTATAGTAATGAAAAACTGTTTTTT. It yields the protein CASSKYSNEKLFF.

CDR3 DNA: TGTGCCAGCAGCTTAGATCCAGTTGTCTCCTACGAGCAGTACTTC. It specifies CASSLDPVVSYEQYF. The gene calls are TRBV7-6 and TRBJ2-7, with D uncertain. Germline V gives CDR1 SGHVS, CDR2 FNYEAQ. V was clipped by 1 base and J by 0 bases, with 10 bases between them. This CDR3 region has 15 residues.

The chain couples TRBV11-3 to TRBJ2-1; D is possibly TRBD1 or TRBD2 (5 bases each). Trimming took 5 bases from V and 8 from J, leaving 19 bases between them. This CDR3 has 15 residues. Germline CDR1 and CDR2: SGHNT and YENEEA. The CDR3 region is CASSPAGTLKHEQFF. The CDR3 DNA reads TGTGCCAGCAGCCCCGCCGGGACCCTTAAACATGAGCAGTTCTTC.

A single count supports this clone. The V gene is TRBV6-5, the J gene TRBJ2-3; D remains ambiguous. In germline, CDR1 is MNHEY, CDR2 SVGAGI. The CDR3 runs to 12 residues. V shed 10 bases and J shed 4 bases, with 12 bases lying between them. Here the CDR3 DNA reads TGTGCCACCACGGGTGACCCAGATACGCAGTATTTT. Translating it yields CATTGDPDTQYF.

The chain has TRBV3-1 (or the pseudogene TRBV3-2) and TRBJ2-2, with a weak D call TRBD1 (7 bases). Germline loops: CDR1 LGHDT, CDR2 YNNKEL (reference sequence). V was cut by 4 bases and J by 4 bases, with 13 bases left in between. The CDR3 extends over 15 amino acids. The CDR3 is CASSLRQGGTGELFF. DNA of the CDR3: TGTGCCAGCAGCCTCCGACAGGGAGGCACCGGGGAGCTGTTTTTT.

This clone appeared a single time. In DNA form, the CDR3 reads TGTGCCAGCAGCTTGGGACGGTCGAACACTGAAGCTTTCTTT. It is translated as CASSLGRSNTEAFF. V gene TRBV5-6 combines with J gene TRBJ1-1; D not resolved. Germline CDR1 is SGHDT and CDR2 is YYEEEE. The CDR3 extends over 14 amino acids. V lost 0 bases and J 1 base, leaving 7 bases between the germline ends.

The rearrangement uses TRBV4-1 and TRBJ1-5, with 7 bases identical to TRBD1. The CDR3 consists of 14 residues. Germline trimming cut 5 bases from V and 3 bases from J; bases unmatched to any gene: 4. CDR1 MGHRA and CDR2 YSYEKL come from the germline V gene. The CDR3 is CASSSDRTNQPQHF. The CDR3 bases are TGCGCCAGCAGCTCGGACAGGACCAATCAGCCCCAGCATTTT.

The chain uses TRBV5-6 and TRBJ2-4; possibly TRBD2 for D (5 bases). CDR3 length: 15 amino acids. Trimming removed 0 bases at V and 6 bases at J, with 13 bases between. Germline-derived CDR1 and CDR2 are SGHDT and YYEEEE. The CDR3 is CASSLDTGRGNIQYF. Written as DNA, the CDR3 is TGTGCCAGCAGCTTGGATACGGGGAGAGGAAACATTCAGTACTTC.

The rearrangement uses TRBV2 and TRBJ2-2; 8 nucleotides agree with TRBD1. The CDR3 is 14 residues long. The germline CDR1 and CDR2 sequences are SNHLY and FYNNEI. Trimming took 6 bases from V and 0 from J; bases not matched to a gene: 0. CDR3 sequence (DNA): TGTGCCAGCAGGGGACAGGCGAACACCGGGGAGCTGTTTTTT. This gives the protein CASRGQANTGELFF.

This chain links TRBV30 with TRBJ1-2; a weak D match, TRBD1 (5 bases). Germline values: CDR1 GTSNPN, CDR2 SVGIG (reference sequence). The CDR3 spans 11 residues. V was trimmed by 0 bases and J by 6 bases, leaving 5 bases between them. CDR3 amino acids: CAWSVRDGYTF. The CDR3 DNA sequence: TGTGCCTGGAGTGTCAGGGATGGCTACACCTTC.

The gene calls are TRBV5-1 and TRBJ2-7; D is unclear. Germline V gene data show CDR1 as SGHRS and CDR2 as YFSETQ. The CDR3 is made up of 14 amino acids. Trimming pared 0 bases from V and 2 bases from J, leaving 9 bases between. The CDR3 DNA reads TGCGCCAGCAGCTTGGATCCAGCAACCTACGAGCAGTACTTC. Translated: CASSLDPATYEQYF.

The V gene is TRBV24-1, the J gene TRBJ2-2; tentatively, D is TRBD2 (6 bases). Trimming stripped 5 bases from V and 4 bases from J, with 13 bases between. Germline CDR1 is KGHDR and CDR2 is SFDVKD. This CDR3 spans 15 amino acids. For the CDR3, the DNA is TGTGCCACCAGTGTAAGCGGGTTGAGCACCGGGGAGCTGTTTTTT. This encodes CATSVSGLSTGELFF.

This chain uses TRBV14 with TRBJ2-5, with 9 nucleotides matching TRBD2. Losses at the gene ends were 1 base for V and 5 bases for J; bases not matched to a gene: 8. CDR1 is SGHDN, CDR2 FVKESK, per germline. This CDR3 is 16 amino acids long. The CDR3 DNA reads as TGTGCCAGCAGCCAAGTTGGTAGCGGGGGTTGGGAGACCCAGTACTTC. Amino acids: CASSQVGSGGWETQYF.

The rearrangement joins TRBV30 to TRBJ1-6; TRBD1 might be the D (5 bases). This CDR3 region has 16 residues. CDR1 is GTSNPN and CDR2 is SVGIG in the germline V gene (reference sequence). The germline V and J ends were trimmed by 3 bases and 1 base, with 13 bases remaining between them. The CDR3 DNA reads TGTGCCTGGAGCGGGGCCCCGGGGTCCTATAATTCACCCCTCCACTTT. Translated, it gives CAWSGAPGSYNSPLHF.

J is TRBJ1-5 and V is TRBV11-2, with D perhaps TRBD1 (6 bases). There are 15 residues in the CDR3. Trimming removed 1 base from V and 7 bases from J, with 14 bases in between. CDR1 SGHAT and CDR2 FQNNGV come from the germline V gene. As DNA, the CDR3 is TGTGCCAGCAGCTTAGTGGGTCAGGGGTACCAGCCCCAGCATTTT. Encoded protein: CASSLVGQGYQPQHF.

The chain couples TRBV9 to TRBJ1-1; D call uncertain. CDR3 length: 13 residues. V shed 3 bases and J shed 0 bases, with 6 bases lying between them. Germline lookup yields CDR1 SGDLS and CDR2 YYNGEE. The CDR3 coding sequence is TGTGCCAGCAGCGCTCAGATGAACACTGAAGCTTTCTTT. It codes for CASSAQMNTEAFF.